These 22 T cell receptor beta chains came from one sample sequenced in a study of blood T cell repertoires in COVID-19. Only in-frame clones appear in the TCRdb table, and some are missing; sequencing was by immunoSEQ multiplex PCR. The table includes roughly 270,000 clones, approximately 80% detected once. The sequencing sample was made of PBMCs or T cells enriched from blood (not recorded which). All receptors derive from a man between 40 and 49 years old who had been exposed to COVID-19.

The chain has TRBV19 and TRBJ1-3, with D possibly TRBD1 on 5 matching bases. V shed 5 bases and J shed 0 bases, with 11 bases lying between them. CDR1 is LNHDA, CDR2 SQIVND, per germline (reference sequence). The CDR3 contains 15 residues. This chain's CDR3 is CASSLQARSGNTIYF. The CDR3, as DNA: TGTGCCAGTAGTCTACAGGCGCGCTCTGGAAACACCATATATTTT.

This chain uses TRBV27 with TRBJ2-2; tentative D call: TRBD2 (5 bases). The CDR3 is made up of 14 amino acids. V dropped 5 bases and J dropped 8 bases, with 15 bases sitting between them. CDR1 and CDR2 (germline): MNHEY, SMNVEV (reference sequence). The DNA of the CDR3 is TGTGCCAGCAGTATTACGGGGTTTCGAGGGGAGCTGTTTTTT. Translating it yields CASSITGFRGELFF.

This rearrangement joins TRBV20-1 to TRBJ2-5; a possible D gene is TRBD2 (6 bases). The V end lost 7 bases, the J end lost 4 bases, and 10 bases lay between the germline ends. The CDR3 totals 11 residues. The germline CDR1 and CDR2 sequences are DFQATT and SNEGSKA (reference sequence). For the CDR3, the DNA is TGCAGTGTGGGGGGTGGAGAGACCCAGTACTTC. Translated, it gives CSVGGGETQYF.

The J gene is TRBJ2-1, the V gene TRBV27; 9 bases match TRBD2. From germline, CDR1 is MNHEY and CDR2 SMNVEV (reference sequence). V lost 8 bases, J lost 9 bases, and 23 bases stayed unmatched. The CDR3 is 18 residues long. CDR3 amino acids: CASARGGAESGRNREQFF. Written as DNA, the CDR3 is TGTGCCAGCGCCCGTGGGGGGGCGGAAAGCGGGAGGAACCGTGAGCAGTTCTTC.

The count of this clone is one. This CDR3 reads CASSSGQFPIYF. Written as DNA, the CDR3 is TGTGCCAGCAGTTCGGGACAGTTTCCCATATATTTT. J is TRBJ1-3 and V is TRBV12-3 or TRBV12-4; 7 bases align to TRBD1. This CDR3 has 12 residues. After removal of 4 bases from V and 11 bases from J, the junction contained 5 bases not matched to a gene.

This clone appeared once. This chain links TRBV7-3 with TRBJ2-1; 10 nucleotides match TRBD2. The trim removed 5 bases at V and 9 bases at J, leaving 10 bases unmatched. Germline CDR1 reads SGHTA; CDR2 reads FQGTGA. The CDR3 covers 15 residues. CDR3 region: CASSQISGRMGEQFF. CDR3 coding DNA: TGTGCCAGCAGCCAGATTAGCGGGAGGATGGGTGAGCAGTTCTTC.

The chain combines TRBV3-1 (or the pseudogene TRBV3-2) with TRBJ1-4, with TRBD1 matching over 8 bases. Germline trimming cut 0 bases from V and 2 bases from J; bases unmatched to any gene: 2. The germline V gene encodes CDR1 LGHDT and CDR2 YNNKEL (reference sequence). This CDR3 is 16 amino acids long. CDR3 protein: CASSQDQGATNEKLFF. As DNA, the CDR3 is TGTGCCAGCAGCCAAGACCAGGGGGCCACTAATGAAAAACTGTTTTTT.

Only a few counts were recorded for this clone. The rearrangement uses TRBV18 and TRBJ2-1; 8 bases match TRBD2. CDR1 is KGHSH, CDR2 LQKENI, per germline. The trim removed 5 bases at V and 9 bases at J, leaving 12 bases unmatched. The CDR3 runs 15 residues. The CDR3 sequence is CASSFKAGGRGEQFF. The CDR3 DNA sequence: TGTGCCAGCTCATTTAAGGCGGGAGGAAGGGGTGAGCAGTTCTTC.

The chain combines TRBV5-6 with TRBJ2-1; tentative D call: TRBD2 (5 bases). CDR3 length: 12 amino acids. The germline V gene encodes CDR1 SGHDT and CDR2 YYEEEE. V was pared by 4 bases and J by 12 bases, with 14 bases between. The CDR3 DNA reads TGTGCCAGCAGCATGGCCGGGCGGGCGCAGTTCTTC. Translation gives CASSMAGRAQFF.

J is TRBJ2-7 and V is TRBV5-4; perhaps TRBD1 as D (6 bases). From germline, CDR1 is SGHNT and CDR2 YYREEE (reference sequence). CDR3 size: 14 residues. Trimming took 0 bases from V and 6 from J, leaving 13 bases between them. CDR3 sequence: CASSLAQGGREQYF. The CDR3 DNA reads TGTGCCAGCAGCTTGGCACAGGGTGGTCGCGAGCAGTACTTC.

This chain connects TRBV24-1 to TRBJ2-3; 7 bases agree with TRBD2. Germline lookup yields CDR1 KGHDR and CDR2 SFDVKD. The V and J ends lost 2 bases and 3 bases, in that order; junction bases with no gene match: 1. This CDR3 comprises 14 residues. The CDR3 loop is CATSDSGGTDTQYF. The CDR3 DNA reads TGTGCCACCAGTGATTCGGGAGGAACAGATACGCAGTATTTT.

J is TRBJ2-3 and V is TRBV6-5; 13 bases match TRBD2. Germline values: CDR1 MNHEY, CDR2 SVGAGI. The CDR3 contains 15 residues. V lost 6 bases and J lost 3; bases outside the gene matches: 3. CDR3 nucleotide sequence: TGTGCCAGCAGACTAGCGGGAGGGGCGACAGATACGCAGTATTTT. Its protein is CASRLAGGATDTQYF.

The gene calls are TRBV10-3 and TRBJ1-1, with TRBD1 matching 9 bases. Germline V lookup: CDR1 ENHRY, CDR2 SYGVKD. The J segment lost 7 bases and the V segment lost 10 bases, leaving 7 bases of the junction unmatched. CDR3 length: 12 residues. CDR3 sequence: CASNRGRDEAFF. Here the CDR3 DNA reads TGTGCCAGCAACAGGGGGCGGGATGAAGCTTTCTTT.

This chain uses TRBV2 with TRBJ2-1; D gene unclear. The CDR3 length is 17 residues. From germline, CDR1 is SNHLY and CDR2 FYNNEI. V was clipped by 0 bases and J by 4 bases, with 16 bases between them. CDR3 sequence (DNA): TGTGCCAGCAGTGAAGCCCCCTTGGGTAACAGATACAATGAGCAGTTCTTC. This codes for CASSEAPLGNRYNEQFF.

The chain recombines TRBV6-5 with TRBJ2-5; no reliable D call. Deletions cut 7 bases from V and 1 base from J, with 16 bases between. The V gene's germline CDR1 is MNHEY and CDR2 SVGAGI. This CDR3 is 15 amino acids long. For the CDR3, the DNA is TGTGCCAGCACGAGGATGACGCGGTTCCAAGAGACCCAGTACTTC. Residues: CASTRMTRFQETQYF.

The CDR3, as DNA: TGTGCCAGCAGTTTTGTAGGACCGGGGGGAAATTCACCCCTCCACTTT. Translation: CASSFVGPGGNSPLHF. This chain uses TRBV27 with TRBJ1-6, with a tentative D call TRBD1 (5 bases). From germline, CDR1 is MNHEY and CDR2 SMNVEV (reference sequence). This CDR3 is 16 amino acids long. V shed 3 bases and J shed 7 bases, with 16 bases lying between them.

The chain recombines TRBV5-4 with TRBJ2-3; 10 bases match TRBD2. CDR1 and CDR2 from the germline V gene are SGHNT and YYREEE (reference sequence). This CDR3 region has 17 residues. J gave up 6 bases and V 1 base, and 11 bases lay outside the gene matches. CDR3 sequence reads: CASSLRASGRAVDTQYF. The DNA for the CDR3 is TGTGCCAGCAGCTTGCGGGCGAGCGGGAGGGCCGTGGATACGCAGTATTTT.

Notes on this clone: The same CDR3 arises from other DNA sequences in this sample as well. The rearrangement links TRBV3-1 (or the pseudogene TRBV3-2) to TRBJ2-7, with 8 bases identical to TRBD1. Germline loops: CDR1 LGHDT, CDR2 YNNKEL (reference sequence). The CDR3 is made up of 14 amino acids. Trimming took 4 bases from V and 2 from J; bases not matched to a gene: 4. CDR3 sequence reads: CASSRQGSTYEQYF. The CDR3 nucleotides read TGTGCCAGCAGCCGACAGGGGTCTACCTACGAGCAGTACTTC.

V and J are TRBV18 and TRBJ2-1, with TRBD2 matching 8 bases. The CDR3 is made up of 15 amino acids. V lost 1 base to trimming and J lost 5 bases; unmatched junction nucleotides: 4. CDR1 is KGHSH, CDR2 LQKENI, per germline. The CDR3 DNA sequence: TGTGCCAGCTCACCACGCCTAGCGGGCAACAATGAGCAGTTCTTC. This codes for CASSPRLAGNNEQFF.

The gene calls are TRBV12-3 or TRBV12-4 and TRBJ2-7, with D possibly being TRBD2 (5 bases). V gave up 3 bases and J gave up 5 bases, with 11 bases separating them. This CDR3 spans 13 amino acids. The CDR3 DNA reads as TGTGCCAGCAGTTTTCGGGGTTCCCACGAGCAGTACTTC. Its protein is CASSFRGSHEQYF.

The J gene is TRBJ2-1, the V gene TRBV28; the match to TRBD2 covers 9 bases. Germline values: CDR1 MDHEN, CDR2 SYDVKM. Trimming at V came to 2 bases and at J to 4 bases, leaving 6 bases not matched to a gene. The CDR3 spans 16 residues. CDR3 loop: CASSLPMTSGYNEQFF. The CDR3 nucleotides read TGTGCCAGCAGTTTACCCATGACTAGCGGATACAATGAGCAGTTCTTC.

The CDR3 sequence is CAWSGGRARGGETQYF. The CDR3 DNA is TGTGCCTGGAGTGGCGGGAGGGCCCGAGGGGGAGAGACCCAGTACTTC. The chain links TRBV30 to TRBJ2-5, with 9 bases that match TRBD2. The CDR3 has 16 residues. V shed 1 base and J 4 bases; nucleotides not matched to a gene: 10. Germline V gene sequence: CDR1 GTSNPN, CDR2 SVGIG (reference sequence).